Below are 25 T cell receptor beta chains sequenced from a single sample in a study of cytomegalovirus exposure and HLA in healthy donors. Both 60 Vbeta primers and 13 Jbeta primers went into the PCR. Repertoires were generated with immunoSEQ multiplex PCR, while TCRdb's copy carries only in-frame clones and drops some. The table includes about 190,000 clones, approximately 85% detected once. Sample: PBMCs. These receptors were obtained from a young woman in good health and CMV-seronegative.

This rearrangement joins TRBV6-1 to TRBJ2-7, with a possible D match to TRBD2 (6 bases). V shed 6 bases and J shed 6 bases, with 18 bases lying between them. CDR1 and CDR2 from the germline V gene are MNHNS and SASEGT. The CDR3 runs 14 residues. CDR3 sequence (DNA): TGTGCCAGCAGATCGGGACTCAGCAACCCCGAGCAGTACTTC. It is translated as CASRSGLSNPEQYF.

The chain links TRBV6-5 to TRBJ2-2; D is undetermined. Per germline, CDR1 MNHEY and CDR2 SVGAGI. Trimming took 0 bases from V and 1 from J, leaving 3 bases between them. This CDR3 is 14 amino acids long. The CDR3 here is CASSYSLNTGELFF. The CDR3 DNA sequence: TGTGCCAGCAGTTACTCTCTGAACACCGGGGAGCTGTTTTTT.

The V gene is TRBV11-2, the J gene TRBJ1-5; D gene ambiguous. Germline CDR1 and CDR2: SGHAT and FQNNGV. V dropped 1 base and J dropped 6 bases, with 10 bases sitting between them. There are 14 residues in the CDR3. DNA of the CDR3: TGTGCCAGCAGCTTAGGGGCAGGCAGTCAGCCCCAGCATTTT. Protein product: CASSLGAGSQPQHF.

The V gene is TRBV10-3, the J gene TRBJ2-7; TRBD2 aligns across 7 bases. The CDR3 has 15 amino acids. Germline trimming cut 3 bases from V and 6 bases from J; bases unmatched to any gene: 11. The germline V gene encodes CDR1 ENHRY and CDR2 SYGVKD. This CDR3 reads CAISDFLAGAAEQYF. DNA for the CDR3: TGTGCCATCAGTGACTTTTTGGCGGGAGCTGCCGAGCAGTACTTC.

This clone was counted once. The V gene is TRBV6-5, the J gene TRBJ1-4; 9 bases line up with TRBD1. The CDR3 runs 14 residues. Germline V gene data show CDR1 as MNHEY and CDR2 as SVGAGI. With V trimmed by 6 bases and J by 8 bases, 7 bases remained unmatched. The CDR3 protein is CASRPTGGGEKLFF. DNA of the CDR3: TGTGCCAGCAGGCCGACAGGGGGTGGGGAAAAACTGTTTTTT.

V and J are TRBV28 and TRBJ2-1, with a tentative D call TRBD2 (5 bases). The germline gives CDR1 MDHEN, CDR2 SYDVKM. Trimming cost V 7 bases and J 4 bases, with 17 bases left between them. The CDR3 contains 15 residues. The CDR3 DNA reads TGTGCCAGCATTTCTAGCAATCGGCCTTACAATGAGCAGTTCTTC. Amino acid sequence: CASISSNRPYNEQFF. Filled out from reference TRBV28 and TRBJ2-1, the complete variable domain reads DVKVTQSSRYLVKRTGEKVFLECVQDMDHENMFWYRQDPGLGLRLIYFSYDVKMKEKGDIPEGYSVSREKKERFSLILESASTNQTSMYLCASISSNRPYNEQFFGPGTRLTVL.

This clone was counted a few times. The gene calls are TRBV7-9 and TRBJ2-6, with TRBD1 as a possible D gene (6 bases). CDR1 is SEHNR, CDR2 FQNEAQ, per germline (reference sequence). V was trimmed by 1 base and J by 0 bases, leaving 7 bases between them. This CDR3 contains 16 residues. CDR3 region: CASSLVDSSGANVLTF. As DNA, the CDR3 is TGTGCCAGCAGCTTAGTGGACAGCTCTGGGGCCAACGTCCTGACTTTC.

The chain uses TRBV5-4 and TRBJ1-2, with a tentative D call TRBD1 (5 bases). CDR1 is SGHNT and CDR2 is YYREEE in the germline V gene (reference sequence). V shed 4 bases and J shed 7 bases, with 17 bases lying between them. The CDR3 totals 14 residues. The CDR3 loop reads CASSLDGRGAGYTF. The CDR3 DNA follows: TGTGCCAGCAGCCTAGATGGAAGGGGTGCTGGCTACACCTTC.

The V and J genes are TRBV7-9 and TRBJ1-3; 7 nucleotides align to TRBD1. V lost 5 bases, J lost 4 bases, and 5 bases stayed unmatched. From germline, CDR1 is SEHNR and CDR2 FQNEAQ (reference sequence). The CDR3 runs 14 residues. The CDR3 sequence is CASSQGVGGNTIYF. CDR3 coding DNA: TGTGCCAGCAGCCAGGGGGTCGGAGGAAACACCATATATTTT.

The V gene is TRBV7-3, the J gene TRBJ2-3; D perhaps matches TRBD2 (6 bases). There are 14 residues in the CDR3. Deletions cut 4 bases from V and 2 bases from J, with 10 bases between. The germline V gene has CDR1 SGHTA and CDR2 FQGTGA. In DNA form, the CDR3 reads TGTGCCAGCAGCTCCGGGAGCATCACAGATACGCAGTATTTT. This gives the protein CASSSGSITDTQYF.

The chain joins TRBV29-1 to TRBJ2-1, with D perhaps TRBD2 (6 bases). The CDR3 extends over 13 amino acids. The V end was cut by 6 bases, the J end by 4 bases, with 13 bases between. Germline V gives CDR1 SQVTM, CDR2 ANQGSEA. This CDR3 reads CSVETGEYNEQFF. CDR3 DNA: TGCAGCGTGGAGACGGGAGAATACAATGAGCAGTTCTTC.

This chain joins TRBV5-1 and TRBJ2-5; weak D call: TRBD1 (5 bases). CDR3 length equals 14 residues. Germline assignment: CDR1 SGHRS and CDR2 YFSETQ. The V gene lost 2 bases and the J gene lost 1 base, with 9 bases spanning the gap. CDR3 protein: CASSFVTGQETQYF. DNA for the CDR3: TGCGCCAGCAGCTTTGTTACAGGCCAAGAGACCCAGTACTTC.

This clone occurred a few times. CDR3 coding DNA: TGTGCCAGCAGCGTAGGAGCGGGAGCGTGGCCAGATACGCAGTATTTT. Protein sequence: CASSVGAGAWPDTQYF. The chain joins TRBV9 to TRBJ2-3; 8 bases fit TRBD2. The CDR3 runs 16 residues. Trimming at V came to 0 bases and at J to 4 bases, leaving 7 bases not matched to a gene. The germline gives CDR1 SGDLS, CDR2 YYNGEE.

The J gene is TRBJ2-1, the V gene TRBV18, with TRBD2 identical over 11 bases. This CDR3 contains 16 residues. After removal of 4 bases from V and 7 bases from J, the junction contained 9 bases not matched to a gene. The germline V gene has CDR1 KGHSH and CDR2 LQKENI. CDR3: CASSLSLTSGNNEQFF. DNA of the CDR3: TGTGCCAGCTCACTTTCCTTGACTAGCGGGAATAATGAGCAGTTCTTC.

This clone was observed a handful of times. The rearrangement links TRBV9 to TRBJ1-3; tentative D call: TRBD1 (5 bases). The CDR3 is made up of 16 amino acids. Trimming pared 0 bases from V and 2 bases from J, leaving 12 bases between. The germline V gene encodes CDR1 SGDLS and CDR2 YYNGEE. CDR3 DNA: TGTGCCAGCAGCGTAGATACAGGTTGGGCTGGAAACACCATATATTTT. Its protein is CASSVDTGWAGNTIYF.

V usage is TRBV5-5 and J usage is TRBJ1-2; 8 bases line up with TRBD1. CDR3 length: 14 amino acids. J was trimmed by 7 bases and V by 0 bases; bases with no gene match: 5. Germline CDR1 SGHKS, CDR2 YYEKEE (reference sequence). The chain's CDR3 is CASSLGQGLGGYTF. The CDR3 region has the DNA TGTGCCAGCAGCTTGGGACAGGGGTTGGGTGGCTACACCTTC.

This clone has only a few counts. This rearrangement joins TRBV5-4 to TRBJ2-5; maybe TRBD2 (7 bases). The germline V and J ends were trimmed by 1 base and 5 bases, with 15 bases remaining between them. CDR1 and CDR2 (germline): SGHNT, YYREEE (reference sequence). The CDR3 covers 15 residues. CDR3 in amino acids: CASSLLGGGAETQYF. CDR3 bases: TGTGCCAGCAGCTTGCTAGGAGGGGGGGCGGAGACCCAGTACTTC.

The chain uses TRBV7-6 and TRBJ2-5, with 7 bases matching TRBD1. CDR1 SGHVS and CDR2 FNYEAQ come from the germline V gene. V lost 1 base to trimming and J lost 1 base; unmatched junction nucleotides: 9. The CDR3 has 17 amino acids. The CDR3 region is CASSLVTRGTLQETQYF. The CDR3 DNA sequence: TGTGCCAGCAGCTTAGTGACCAGGGGGACCCTCCAAGAGACCCAGTACTTC.

The chain employs TRBV5-1 and TRBJ1-4; TRBD1 is a possible D gene (5 bases). The CDR3 extends over 11 amino acids. Between the trimmed V and J ends, which lost 2 bases and 11 bases, there was a span of 7 bases. Germline V gene data show CDR1 as SGHRS and CDR2 as YFSETQ. CDR3 in amino acids: CASSFGGKLFF. Here the CDR3 DNA reads TGCGCCAGCAGCTTTGGGGGGAAACTGTTTTTT. The full variable domain, in which reference TRBV5-1 and TRBJ1-4 provide the parts outside the CDR3, is KAGVTQTPRYLIKTRGQQVTLSCSPISGHRSVSWYQQTPGQGLQFLFEYFSETQRNKGNFPGRFSGRQFSNSRSEMNVSTLELGDSALYLCASSFGGKLFFGSGTQLSVL.

The J gene is TRBJ1-3, the V gene TRBV4-1, with no clear D. V was cut by 4 bases and J by 0 bases, with 10 bases left in between. CDR1 and CDR2 from the germline V gene are MGHRA and YSYEKL. This CDR3 region has 15 residues. The CDR3 region is CASSPEENSGNTIYF. The CDR3 coding sequence is TGCGCCAGCAGCCCCGAAGAGAACTCTGGAAACACCATATATTTT.

The chain is built from TRBV6-1 and TRBJ2-5, with 7 bases lining up with TRBD2. Per germline, CDR1 MNHNS and CDR2 SASEGT. The CDR3 is 14 amino acids. V lost 6 bases and J lost 5; bases outside the gene matches: 9. The CDR3 region is CASSRSNGGETQYF. Here the CDR3 DNA reads TGTGCCAGCAGCCGGTCAAACGGGGGGGAGACCCAGTACTTC.

The genes are TRBV5-1 and TRBJ1-3; TRBD1 matches at 7 bases. Germline V gene sequence: CDR1 SGHRS, CDR2 YFSETQ. J was trimmed by 5 bases and V by 5 bases; bases with no gene match: 7. CDR3 size: 14 residues. CDR3 residues: CASSLTGNRNTIYF. CDR3 sequence (DNA): TGCGCCAGCAGTTTGACAGGGAATCGAAACACCATATATTTT.

The chain uses TRBV27 and TRBJ1-2, with no clear D. The length of the CDR3 is 15 residues. V lost 0 bases and J lost 4, with 12 bases in between. The germline V gene encodes CDR1 MNHEY and CDR2 SMNVEV (reference sequence). The CDR3 region is CASSLSSGYGYGYTF. In DNA, the CDR3 is TGTGCCAGCAGTTTATCGTCCGGGTATGGCTATGGCTACACCTTC.

V usage is TRBV6-5 and J usage is TRBJ1-1; no clear D. V was cut by 5 bases and J by 1 base, with 11 bases left in between. There are 14 residues in the CDR3. Germline V gene data show CDR1 as MNHEY and CDR2 as SVGAGI. CDR3 bases: TGTGCCAGCAGTACCTACCAACCGAACACTGAAGCTTTCTTT. Amino acid sequence: CASSTYQPNTEAFF.

This rearrangement joins TRBV18 to TRBJ2-5, with TRBD1 matching over 7 bases. The J call may be faulty, since TRBJ2-7 better matches the DNA end. The germline V gene has CDR1 KGHSH and CDR2 LQKENI. The CDR3 consists of 14 residues. The CDR3 DNA reads TGTGCCAGCTCACCCGACAGGGATGGCTACGAGCAGTACTTC. It translates to CASSPDRDGYEQYF.